The entry that follows covers one TCR beta chain sequence. This sample stems from a study of cytomegalovirus exposure and HLA in healthy donors. About the research overall: Per a later analysis, the roughly 690 first-cohort and 110 or so validation repertoires shared one platform.

Germline loops: CDR1 SGHTA, CDR2 FQGTGA. V trimming: 5 bases; J trimming: 4 bases; junction bases outside the gene matches: 2. This CDR3 region has 13 residues. TCRdb keeps only in-frame clones here, not all; method: immunoSEQ multiplex PCR. The table has 100,000 to 150,000 clones, roughly 91% seen once. The sequenced sample was PBMCs. This TCR was sampled from a man aged 25 to 40 in good health and CMV-seronegative. The chain links TRBV7-3 to TRBJ1-1; 9 positions agree with TRBD1. The CDR3 nucleotides are TGTGCCAGCAGCGCGGGACAGGGCACTGAAGCTTTCTTT. Protein product: CASSAGQGTEAFF. Filled out from reference TRBV7-3 and TRBJ1-1, the complete variable domain reads GAGVSQTPSNKVTEKGKYVELRCDPISGHTALYWYRQSLGQGPEFLIYFQGTGAADDSGLPNDRFFAVRPEGSVSTLKIQRTERGDSAVYLCASSAGQGTEAFFGQGTRLTVV.